A selection of T cell receptor beta chains follows, all from one sample in a study of post-analysis software for immune sequencing data. MiXCR, run by TCRdb on the PCR reads, gives a single entry per CDR3 protein. Of some 450,000 distinct CDR3 sequences listed, 45% were seen once; the top ten hold 9% to 13%. Sequencing input: blood. The receptors shown here come from a girl between 5 and 17 years old with multiple sclerosis. Both conserved end residues are part of each CDR3. D genes are given only for firm matches. For some rows the clone size is stated as once, few or many, or as a class when expanded; others skip it.

>TRBV10-3|TRBJ2-1|-|-
TGTGCCATCAGTGAGCGCCCACAGGGGACTCGGTTCTTC
CAISERPQGTRFF
>TRBV4-1|TRBJ2-6|TRBD1|few
TGCGCCAGCAGCCATCAGGGGGCTGGGGCCAACGTCCTGACTTTC
CASSHQGAGANVLTF
>TRBV10-3|TRBJ2-5|TRBD2|few
TGTGCCATCAGTGAGTCCGGTGGGACTAGTAATGTAGAGACCCAGTACTTC
CAISESGGTSNVETQYF
>TRBV6-6|TRBJ2-3|-|-
TGTGCCAGCAGCCCTCAGCCAGATACGCAGTATTTT
CASSPQPDTQYF
>TRBV12-3/TRBV12-4|TRBJ2-7|-|-
TGTGCCAGCAGTCTCGGGGCCACCTACGAGCAGTACTTC
CASSLGATYEQYF
>TRBV7-9|TRBJ1-1|-|-
TGTGCCAGCAGCCCAGCGGGAGCCTATGGAGAAGCTTTCTTT
CASSPAGAYGEAFF
>TRBV10-3|TRBJ2-5|TRBD2|-
TGTGCCATCAGTGAGGTGGGACTAGCGAGGGGGGAGACCCAGTACTTC
CAISEVGLARGETQYF
>TRBV20-1|TRBJ2-7|TRBD2|-
TGCAGTGCGACGGGGACTAGCGGACCCTACGAGCAGTACTTC
CSATGTSGPYEQYF
>TRBV5-1|TRBJ1-2|-|few
TGCGCCAGCAGCTTGGATGCAGGGAGCTATGGCTACACCTTC
CASSLDAGSYGYTF
>TRBV12-3/TRBV12-4|TRBJ1-1|-|-
TGTGCCAGCAGTTTTCGCCAGGGTCCCTTGGACACTGAAGCTTTCTTT
CASSFRQGPLDTEAFF
>TRBV15|TRBJ1-5|TRBD1|-
TGTGCCACCAGCAGAGATCCCCAGGGGGGTTGGCCCCAGCATTTT
CATSRDPQGGWPQHF
>TRBV7-8|TRBJ2-5|TRBD2|-
TGTGCCAGCAGCTTGGGGACTAGCGGTGAGCAGTACTTC
CASSLGTSGEQYF
>TRBV7-9|TRBJ2-7|-|few
TGTGCCAGCAGCTTACGACGGACTGGCGAGCAGTACTTC
CASSLRRTGEQYF
>TRBV2|TRBJ2-3|-|-
TGTGCCAGCAGTGATCAAGGGGTCGATACGCAGTATTTT
CASSDQGVDTQYF
>TRBV5-6|TRBJ1-4|TRBD1|-
TGTGCCAGCAGCCGACAGGGTTTAGGTGAAAAACTGTTTTTT
CASSRQGLGEKLFF
>TRBV6-1|TRBJ2-3|-|-
TGTACCAGCAGCCACTTCCCGAGGGAGAAATGGTTGCCAGATACGCAGTATTTT
CTSSHFPREKWLPDTQYF
>TRBV9|TRBJ2-3|-|few
TGTGCCAGCAGCGTTTGGCCCCTCAAGTTGGTTGAAGATACGCAGTATTTT
CASSVWPLKLVEDTQYF
>TRBV7-8|TRBJ2-4|TRBD1|few
TGTGCCAGCAGTCGGGACAGGCGACTAGCCAAAAACATTCAGTACTTC
CASSRDRRLAKNIQYF
>TRBV29-1|TRBJ1-1|-|-
TGCAGCGTTGGGTCCGGCACGAACACTGAAGCTTTCTTT
CSVGSGTNTEAFF
>TRBV6-6|TRBJ2-3|-|-
TGTGCCACCGGCAGGGAAGGGACAGATACGCAGTATTTT
CATGREGTDTQYF
>TRBV4-2|TRBJ2-1|-|-
TGTGCCAGCAGCCAAGAAGATCACAATGAGCAGTTCTTC
CASSQEDHNEQFF
>TRBV7-2|TRBJ1-2|-|-
TGTGCCAGCAGCTTGTCGGGCACTGGCTACACCTTC
CASSLSGTGYTF
>TRBV20-1|TRBJ2-1|TRBD2|-
TGCAGTGCTAGAGCTTCCCTAGCGGGATTCATACCTGAGCAGTTCTTC
CSARASLAGFIPEQFF
>TRBV5-1|TRBJ2-7|-|-
TGCGCCAGCAGCCCGTCACCGGTCCAAGCCTCCTACGAGCAGTACTTC
CASSPSPVQASYEQYF
>TRBV28|TRBJ1-4|-|-
TGTGCCAGCAGTTTATCGCCCGGGGTGGGCACTAATGAAAAACTGTTTTTT
CASSLSPGVGTNEKLFF
>TRBV10-3|TRBJ2-6|TRBD2|-
TGTGCCATCAGTGACAGGAGAGCGGGACTGGGTGGGGCCAACGTCCTGACTTTC
CAISDRRAGLGGANVLTF
>TRBV7-3|TRBJ2-7|-|few
TGTGCCAGCAGCTTAGGGTCAGGGGCAAACTACGAGCAGTACTTC
CASSLGSGANYEQYF
>TRBV20-1|TRBJ2-5|TRBD2|few
TGCAGGGCTAGGTCTAGCGGGGAGACCCAGTACTTC
CRARSSGETQYF
>TRBV28|TRBJ2-5|-|-
TGTGCCTCCACCGATAGCGGCCCCGTAGGGACCCAGTACTTC
CASTDSGPVGTQYF
>TRBV3-1|TRBJ2-1|-|-
TGCGCCAGCAGCCAAGATTCAGCGGGCGGGAATGAGCAGTTCTTC
CASSQDSAGGNEQFF
>TRBV29-1|TRBJ2-1|TRBD2|few
TGCAGCGCTGACCTAGCGGGAGCGGGTGAGCAGTTCTTC
CSADLAGAGEQFF
>TRBV6-5|TRBJ2-1|-|few
TGTGCCAGCACCCGATATCGGGACTCTAGACTGCAGTTCTTC
CASTRYRDSRLQFF
>TRBV7-2|TRBJ1-1|-|-
TGTGCCAGCAGCTTACTCGGTCCGAACACTGAAGCTTTCTTT
CASSLLGPNTEAFF
>TRBV5-1|TRBJ1-1|-|-
TGCGCCAGCAGCTTTTTGGGTAGGAGGAACACTGAAGCTTTCTTT
CASSFLGRRNTEAFF
>TRBV9|TRBJ2-1|TRBD2|-
TGTGCCAGCAGCGTACCCCAGGGAGCGGGAGGGGATAATGAGCAGTTCTTC
CASSVPQGAGGDNEQFF
>TRBV27|TRBJ2-3|TRBD2|few
TGTGCCAGCAGGTTATTAGCGGGAGGGCCGAGGGCAGATACGCAGTATTTT
CASRLLAGGPRADTQYF
>TRBV7-2|TRBJ2-5|-|-
TGTGCCAGCAGCGAATATAGTGCTTCAGAGACCCAGTACTTC
CASSEYSASETQYF
>TRBV7-2|TRBJ2-3|-|few
TGTGCCAGCAGCTTAGTTCGAGGGCCAGATACGCAGTATTTT
CASSLVRGPDTQYF
>TRBV20-1|TRBJ2-1|-|-
TGCAGTGCTAGAGTGGCGGGGAGTCGGGTCAATGAGCAGTTCTTC
CSARVAGSRVNEQFF
>TRBV29-1|TRBJ2-1|-|-
TGCGGCGTGGTTCGACTGAGCTCCTACAATGAGCAGTTCTTC
CGVVRLSSYNEQFF
>TRBV6-6|TRBJ2-1|-|-
TGTGCCAGCAGTCCTCCTGTAACCTACAATGAGCAGTTCTTC
CASSPPVTYNEQFF
>TRBV12-3/TRBV12-4|TRBJ2-5|-|many
TGTGCCAGCAGTCGCCCCCAAGAGACCCAGTACTTC
CASSRPQETQYF
>TRBV20-1|TRBJ2-4|-|-
TGCAGCGCTATTACCTCAGCGGACCCAGAGCAGTACTTC
CSAITSADPEQYF
>TRBV7-9|TRBJ1-1|-|few
TGTGCCAGCAGGGGACGGGAGAACACTGAAGCTTTCTTT
CASRGRENTEAFF
>TRBV7-2|TRBJ2-5|-|-
TGTGCCAGCAGCTTAGGCTGGGATACAGAGACCCAGTACTTC
CASSLGWDTETQYF
>TRBV6-5|TRBJ2-3|-|-
TGTGCCAGCAGTTACCAATCACCGGGACCTGGAGGCACAGATACGCAGTATTTT
CASSYQSPGPGGTDTQYF
>TRBV28|TRBJ2-7|TRBD1|-
TGTGCCAGCAGTGACAGGGGAGGTGACGAGCAGTACTTC
CASSDRGGDEQYF
>TRBV28|TRBJ2-1|TRBD2|few
TGTGCCAGCAGTTTCCGATGGACTAGCGGGAGGTTTGGCTACAATGAGCAGTTCTTC
CASSFRWTSGRFGYNEQFF
>TRBV6-1|TRBJ2-7|-|few
TGTGCCAGCAGCCTCGGACCAGAGACCTACGAGCAGTACTTC
CASSLGPETYEQYF
>TRBV24-1|TRBJ2-1|TRBD2|once
TGTGCCACCAGTGATCCAAGACTAGCGGGTAGCTCCTACAATGAACAGTTCTTC
CATSDPRLAGSSYNEQFF
>TRBV29-1|TRBJ2-5|-|-
TGCAGCGTTCAACCTCGAGAGACCCAGTACTTC
CSVQPRETQYF
>TRBV5-1|TRBJ2-7|-|-
TGCGCCAGCAGCGAGGGTGAACAGGGGCAGTACTTC
CASSEGEQGQYF